This is a list of T cell receptor beta chains from one sample in a study of cytomegalovirus exposure and HLA in healthy donors. Sequenced by immunoSEQ multiplex PCR; TCRdb stores in-frame clones only, minus some. The sample holds 100,000 to 140,000 clones; approximately 79% are singletons and the top ten take less than 15%. Sequencing was done on a sample of PBMCs. The receptors here all came from a woman in her 40s in good health and CMV-seropositive. The CDR3 runs from the conserved cysteine through the conserved F or W. A D gene is named only where the DNA matches it firmly. Rows may omit the clone size; those that give it use once, few, many or a size class.

j_call	cdr3_length	d_call	clone_size	v_call	cdr3_aa	cdr3_nt
TRBJ1-5	15	TRBD1	.	TRBV27	CASSSGTGVTQPQHF	TGTGCCAGCAGTTCCGGGACAGGGGTGACTCAGCCCCAGCATTTT
TRBJ1-2	16	.	once	TRBV5-4	CASSLARQEENYGYTF	TGTGCCAGCAGCTTGGCGCGGCAGGAGGAAAACTATGGCTACACCTTC
TRBJ1-1	14	.	.	TRBV29-1	CSVEDRPLDTEAFF	TGCAGCGTTGAAGATCGCCCATTAGACACTGAAGCTTTCTTT
TRBJ2-3	15	.	.	TRBV4-2	CASSQDPSRGDTQYF	TGTGCCAGCAGCCAAGATCCCAGCAGGGGAGATACGCAGTATTTT
TRBJ2-3	15	TRBD1	.	TRBV5-1	CASSPRQGNTDTQYF	TGCGCCAGCAGCCCACGACAGGGAAACACAGATACGCAGTATTTT
TRBJ2-1	15	TRBD2	.	TRBV11-3	CASSLVAGGYNEQFF	TGTGCCAGCAGCTTAGTAGCGGGAGGCTACAATGAGCAGTTCTTC
TRBJ1-5	16	TRBD1	.	TRBV10-2	CASSESWQGAGQPQHF	TGCGCCAGCAGTGAGTCGTGGCAGGGGGCAGGGCAGCCCCAGCATTTT
TRBJ1-2	15	TRBD1	.	TRBV30	CAWRKDGTGHYGYTF	TGTGCCTGGAGAAAAGACGGGACAGGCCACTATGGCTACACCTTC
TRBJ2-6	17	TRBD1	.	TRBV5-1	CASSLAGGDAGANVLTF	TGCGCCAGCAGCTTGGCAGGGGGTGATGCTGGGGCCAACGTCCTGACTTTC
TRBJ1-2	14	.	.	TRBV7-9	CASSLLPGGAGYTF	TGTGCCAGCAGCTTACTTCCTGGAGGGGCTGGCTACACCTTC
TRBJ1-1	12	.	.	TRBV6-1	CASSELQARAFF	TGTGCCAGCAGTGAACTACAGGCTCGGGCTTTCTTT
TRBJ2-3	14	.	.	TRBV14	CASSQVTGWDTQYF	TGTGCCAGCAGCCAAGTGACAGGTTGGGATACGCAGTATTTT
TRBJ1-2	17	TRBD1	.	TRBV19	CASSTKPGQGLTGGYTF	TGTGCCAGTAGTACGAAGCCGGGACAGGGTTTGACGGGCGGCTACACCTTC
TRBJ2-7	12	.	.	TRBV30	CAWTSDWSVQYF	TGTGCCTGGACCTCGGACTGGTCCGTGCAGTACTTC
TRBJ1-2	15	.	.	TRBV5-8	CASSLSAGSNYGYTF	TGTGCCAGCAGCCTCTCGGCAGGGTCCAACTATGGCTACACCTTC
TRBJ1-1	15	.	.	TRBV6-5	CASSYSRPTAPKAFF	TGTGCCAGCAGTTACTCGCGCCCTACCGCTCCTAAAGCTTTCTTT
TRBJ1-6	15	.	.	TRBV7-8	CASRLLQGRNSPLHF	TGTGCCAGCCGGCTGTTACAGGGCCGTAATTCACCCCTCCACTTT
TRBJ1-5	17	.	.	TRBV4-1	CASSQDRRTPGNQPQHF	TGCGCCAGCAGCCAAGATCGTCGGACACCCGGCAATCAGCCCCAGCATTTT
TRBJ2-5	16	.	.	TRBV7-8	CASSLREASLPETQYF	TGTGCCAGCAGCCTGAGGGAGGCTAGCTTACCAGAGACCCAGTACTTC
TRBJ2-1	14	TRBD2	once	TRBV11-3	CASSTSGDYNEQFF	TGTGCCAGCAGTACTAGCGGGGATTACAATGAGCAGTTCTTC
TRBJ2-7	13	TRBD1	.	TRBV29-1	CSVERDRGTEQYF	TGCAGCGTTGAAAGGGACAGGGGAACCGAGCAGTACTTC
TRBJ1-3	15	.	.	TRBV7-2	CASSLARGGRNTIYF	TGTGCCAGCAGCTTAGCCCGGGGAGGTAGAAACACCATATATTTT
TRBJ2-7	13	TRBD1	.	TRBV27	CASRTGNSYEQYF	TGTGCCAGTAGGACAGGGAACTCCTACGAGCAGTACTTC
TRBJ1-5	15	TRBD1	.	TRBV18	CASSTGQGTGQPQHF	TGTGCCAGCTCAACCGGACAGGGGACTGGACAGCCCCAGCATTTT
TRBJ2-2	14	.	.	TRBV5-1	CASRRDLNTGELFF	TGCGCCAGCCGGCGGGACCTGAACACCGGGGAGCTGTTTTTT
TRBJ2-1	14	TRBD2	few	TRBV7-9	CASSLSGGANEQFF	TGTGCCAGCAGCTTGAGCGGGGGAGCCAATGAGCAGTTCTTC
TRBJ1-6	15	.	.	TRBV6-5	CASSYSNQNNSPLHF	TGTGCCAGCAGTTACTCGAATCAGAATAATTCACCCCTCCACTTT
TRBJ2-2	15	.	.	TRBV2	CASSRNLANTGELFF	TGTGCCAGCAGTAGGAATCTAGCTAACACCGGGGAGCTGTTTTTT
TRBJ1-4	17	TRBD1	few	TRBV25-1	CASSDLGQGLVGEKLFF	TGTGCCAGCAGTGATTTGGGACAGGGTCTAGTTGGTGAAAAACTGTTTTTT
TRBJ1-6	15	.	.	TRBV2	CASSRSAGRNSPLHF	TGTGCCAGCAGCCGGAGCGCAGGGAGGAATTCACCCCTCCACTTT
TRBJ2-5	14	TRBD1	few	TRBV2	CASRPRQGGETQYF	TGTGCCAGCAGACCCCGACAGGGCGGAGAGACCCAGTACTTC
TRBJ2-1	14	.	.	TRBV9	CASSVETLLGEQFF	TGTGCCAGCAGCGTTGAGACACTCCTTGGGGAGCAGTTCTTC
TRBJ1-2	14	.	.	TRBV25-1	CASSAQANNYGYTF	TGTGCCAGCAGTGCACAGGCAAATAACTATGGCTACACCTTC
TRBJ1-5	12	TRBD1	once	TRBV15	CATRQGEQPQHF	TGTGCCACCCGGCAGGGGGAACAGCCCCAGCATTTT
TRBJ2-7	15	TRBD1	.	TRBV27	CASSEGDRGPYEQYF	TGTGCCAGCAGTGAGGGGGACAGGGGGCCGTACGAGCAGTACTTC
TRBJ1-5	15	TRBD1	few	TRBV2	CASSPDRGSHQPQHF	TGTGCCAGCAGTCCGGACAGGGGCTCCCATCAGCCCCAGCATTTT
TRBJ2-5	16	TRBD2	.	TRBV5-1	CASSLGLAGAGETQYF	TGCGCCAGCAGCCTCGGACTAGCGGGGGCCGGGGAGACCCAGTACTTC